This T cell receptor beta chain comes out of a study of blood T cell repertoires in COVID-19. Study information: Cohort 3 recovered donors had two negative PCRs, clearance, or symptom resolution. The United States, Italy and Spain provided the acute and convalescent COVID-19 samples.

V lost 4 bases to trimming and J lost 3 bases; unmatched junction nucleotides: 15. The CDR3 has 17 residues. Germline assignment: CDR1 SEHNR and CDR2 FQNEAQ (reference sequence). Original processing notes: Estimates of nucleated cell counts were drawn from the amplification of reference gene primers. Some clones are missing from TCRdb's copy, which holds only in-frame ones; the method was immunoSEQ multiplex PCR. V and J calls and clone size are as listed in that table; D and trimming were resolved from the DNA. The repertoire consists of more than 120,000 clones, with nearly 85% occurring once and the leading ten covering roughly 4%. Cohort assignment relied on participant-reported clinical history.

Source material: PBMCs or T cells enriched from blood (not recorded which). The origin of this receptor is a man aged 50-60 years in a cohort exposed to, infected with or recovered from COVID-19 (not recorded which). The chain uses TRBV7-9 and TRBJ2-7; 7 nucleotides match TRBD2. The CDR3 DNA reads TGTGCCAGCAGCTCGCCGGGGGGAGGCATGGCAAACTACGAGCAGTACTTC. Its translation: CASSSPGGGMANYEQYF. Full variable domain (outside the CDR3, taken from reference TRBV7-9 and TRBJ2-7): DTGVSQNPRHKITKRGQNVTFRCDPISEHNRLYWYRQTLGQGPEFLTYFQNEAQLEKSRLLSDRFSAERPKGSFSTLEIQRTEQGDSAMYLCASSSPGGGMANYEQYFGPGTRLTVT.